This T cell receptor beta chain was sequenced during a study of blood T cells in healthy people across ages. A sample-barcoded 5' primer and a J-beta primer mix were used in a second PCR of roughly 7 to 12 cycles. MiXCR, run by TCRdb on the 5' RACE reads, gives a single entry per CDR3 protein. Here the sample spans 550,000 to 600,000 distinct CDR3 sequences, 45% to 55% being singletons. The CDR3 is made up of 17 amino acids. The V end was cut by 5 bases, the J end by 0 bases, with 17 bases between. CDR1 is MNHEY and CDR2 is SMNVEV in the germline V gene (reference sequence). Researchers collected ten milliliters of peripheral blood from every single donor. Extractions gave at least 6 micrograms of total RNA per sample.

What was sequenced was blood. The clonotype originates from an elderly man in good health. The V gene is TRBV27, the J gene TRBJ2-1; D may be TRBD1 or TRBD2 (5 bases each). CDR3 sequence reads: CASSKIGTIGSYNEQFF. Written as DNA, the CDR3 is TGTGCCAGCAGTAAAATAGGGACGATAGGCTCCTACAATGAGCAGTTCTTC.